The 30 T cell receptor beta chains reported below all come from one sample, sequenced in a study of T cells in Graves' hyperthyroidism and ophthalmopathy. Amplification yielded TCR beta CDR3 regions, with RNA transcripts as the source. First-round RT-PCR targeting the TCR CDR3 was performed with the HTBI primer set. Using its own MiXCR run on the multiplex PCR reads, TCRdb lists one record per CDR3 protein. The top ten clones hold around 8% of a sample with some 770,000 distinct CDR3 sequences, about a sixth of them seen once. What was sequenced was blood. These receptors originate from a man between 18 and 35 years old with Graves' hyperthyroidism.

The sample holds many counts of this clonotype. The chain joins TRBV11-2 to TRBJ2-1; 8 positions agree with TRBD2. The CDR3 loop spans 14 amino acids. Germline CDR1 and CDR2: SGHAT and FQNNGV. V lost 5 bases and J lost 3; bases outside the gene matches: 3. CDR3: CASSPREGYNEQFF. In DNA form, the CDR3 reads TGTGCCAGCAGCCCCCGGGAGGGCTACAATGAGCAGTTCTTC.

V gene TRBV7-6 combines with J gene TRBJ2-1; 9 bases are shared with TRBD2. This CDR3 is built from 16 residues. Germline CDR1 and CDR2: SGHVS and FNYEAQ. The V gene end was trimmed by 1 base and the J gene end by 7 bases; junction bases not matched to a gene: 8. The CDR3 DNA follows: TGTGCCAGCAGCTTAGAGGGTGCGGGACTAGCTAATGAGCAGTTCTTC. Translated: CASSLEGAGLANEQFF.

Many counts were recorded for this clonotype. CDR3 in amino acids: CASSPLVGNSPLHF. In nucleotides, the CDR3 is TGTGCCAGCTCACCACTGGTGGGGAATTCACCCCTCCACTTT. The chain carries TRBV18 and TRBJ1-6; D ambiguous. This CDR3 has 14 residues. Trimming cost V 1 base and J 7 bases, with 8 bases left between them. CDR1 and CDR2 from the germline V gene are KGHSH and LQKENI.

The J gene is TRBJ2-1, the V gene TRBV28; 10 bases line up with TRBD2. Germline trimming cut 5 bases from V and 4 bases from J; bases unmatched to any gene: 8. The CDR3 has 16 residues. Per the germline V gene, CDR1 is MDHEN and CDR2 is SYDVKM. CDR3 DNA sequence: TGTGCCAGCAGTCCCTCGCGGACTAGCGGATACAATGAGCAGTTCTTC. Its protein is CASSPSRTSGYNEQFF.

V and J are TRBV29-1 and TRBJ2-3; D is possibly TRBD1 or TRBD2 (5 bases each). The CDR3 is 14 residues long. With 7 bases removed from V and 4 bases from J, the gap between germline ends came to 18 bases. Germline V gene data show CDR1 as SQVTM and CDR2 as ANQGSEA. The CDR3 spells CSGCRTGTSDTQYF. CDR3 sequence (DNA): TGCAGCGGCTGCCGGACGGGGACCTCAGATACGCAGTATTTT.

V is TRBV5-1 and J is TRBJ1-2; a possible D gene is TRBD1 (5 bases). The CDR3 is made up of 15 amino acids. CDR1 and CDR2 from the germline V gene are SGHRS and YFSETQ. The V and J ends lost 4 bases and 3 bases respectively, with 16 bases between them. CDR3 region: CASSPTVGGDYGYTF. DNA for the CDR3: TGCGCCAGCAGCCCCACCGTAGGAGGGGACTATGGCTACACCTTC.

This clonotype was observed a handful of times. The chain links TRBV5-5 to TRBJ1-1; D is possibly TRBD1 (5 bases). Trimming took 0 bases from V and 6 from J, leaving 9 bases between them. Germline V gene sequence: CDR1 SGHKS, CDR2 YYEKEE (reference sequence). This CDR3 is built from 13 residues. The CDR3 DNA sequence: TGTGCCAGCAGCTTGGTAGGGGCCGCTGAAGCTTTCTTT. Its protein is CASSLVGAAEAFF.

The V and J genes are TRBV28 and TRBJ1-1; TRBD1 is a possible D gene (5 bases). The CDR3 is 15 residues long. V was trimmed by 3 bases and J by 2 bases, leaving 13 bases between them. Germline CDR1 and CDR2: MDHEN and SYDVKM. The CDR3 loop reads CASSFRGDFNTEAFF. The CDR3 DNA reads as TGTGCCAGCAGTTTTCGGGGGGACTTTAACACTGAAGCTTTCTTT.

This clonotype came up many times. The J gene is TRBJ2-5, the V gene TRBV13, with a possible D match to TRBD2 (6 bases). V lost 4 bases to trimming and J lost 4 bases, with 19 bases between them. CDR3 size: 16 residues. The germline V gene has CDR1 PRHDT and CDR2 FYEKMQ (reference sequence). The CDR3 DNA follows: TGTGCCAGCAGCTACGGGTTGCGGGAAGGGGTAGAGACCCAGTACTTC. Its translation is CASSYGLREGVETQYF.

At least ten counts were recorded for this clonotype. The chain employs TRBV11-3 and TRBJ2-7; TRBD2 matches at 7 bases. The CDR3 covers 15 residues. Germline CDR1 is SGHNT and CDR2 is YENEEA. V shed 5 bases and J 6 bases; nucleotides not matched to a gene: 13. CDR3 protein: CASSPRESGGSEQYF. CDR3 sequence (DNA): TGTGCCAGCAGCCCCCGCGAGAGCGGCGGGAGCGAGCAGTACTTC.

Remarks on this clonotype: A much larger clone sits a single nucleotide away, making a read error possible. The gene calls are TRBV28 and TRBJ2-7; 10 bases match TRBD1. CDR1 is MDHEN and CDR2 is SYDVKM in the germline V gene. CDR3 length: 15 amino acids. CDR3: CASSLSTGGPSERYF. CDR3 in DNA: TGTGCCAGCAGTTTATCGACAGGGGGCCCATCCGAGCGGTACTTC. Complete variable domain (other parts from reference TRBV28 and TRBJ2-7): DVKVTQSSRYLVKRTGEKVFLECVQDMDHENMFWYRQDPGLGLRLIYFSYDVKMKEKGDIPEGYSVSREKKERFSLILESASTNQTSMYLCASSLSTGGPSERYFGPGTRLTVT.

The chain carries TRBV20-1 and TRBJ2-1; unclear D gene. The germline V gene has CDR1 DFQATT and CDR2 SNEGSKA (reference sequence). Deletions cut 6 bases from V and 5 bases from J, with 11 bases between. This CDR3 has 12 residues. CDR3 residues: CSAPDRHNEQFF. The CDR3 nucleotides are TGCAGTGCCCCGGACCGGCACAATGAGCAGTTCTTC.

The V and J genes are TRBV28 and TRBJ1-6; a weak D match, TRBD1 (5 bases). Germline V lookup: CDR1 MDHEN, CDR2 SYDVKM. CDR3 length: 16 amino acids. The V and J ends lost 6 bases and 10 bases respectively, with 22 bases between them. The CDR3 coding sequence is TGTGCCAGCAGCCATCAGGGAATCCCTACATCCTCACCCCTCCACTTT. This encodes CASSHQGIPTSSPLHF.

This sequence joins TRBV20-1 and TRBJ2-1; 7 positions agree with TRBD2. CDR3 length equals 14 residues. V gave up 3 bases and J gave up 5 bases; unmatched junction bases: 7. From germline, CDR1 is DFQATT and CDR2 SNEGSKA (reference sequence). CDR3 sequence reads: CSASPSGINNEQFF. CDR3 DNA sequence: TGCAGTGCTAGCCCAAGCGGGATAAACAATGAGCAGTTCTTC.

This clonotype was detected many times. The CDR3 is CASRNPERVYGYTF. CDR3 sequence (DNA): TGTGCCAGCAGGAATCCCGAACGTGTCTATGGCTACACCTTC. This rearrangement joins TRBV2 to TRBJ1-2; D unclear. Trimming stripped 6 bases from V and 4 bases from J, with 15 bases between. Germline CDR1 is SNHLY and CDR2 is FYNNEI. The CDR3 contains 14 residues.

CDR3 nucleotides: TGTGCCAGCTCACAAACGTGGGACAGCACAGATACGCAGTATTTT. This sequence encodes CASSQTWDSTDTQYF. The V gene is TRBV18, the J gene TRBJ2-3; the D gene could be TRBD1 or TRBD2 (5 bases each). The CDR3 spans 15 residues. Germline V gene sequence: CDR1 KGHSH, CDR2 LQKENI. V shed 4 bases and J shed 0 bases, with 11 bases lying between them.

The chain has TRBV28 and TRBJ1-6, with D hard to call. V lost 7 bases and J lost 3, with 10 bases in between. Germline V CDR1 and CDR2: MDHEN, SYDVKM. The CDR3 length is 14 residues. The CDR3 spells CASTEQNYNSPLHF. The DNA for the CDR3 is TGTGCCAGCACGGAACAGAACTATAATTCACCCCTCCACTTT.

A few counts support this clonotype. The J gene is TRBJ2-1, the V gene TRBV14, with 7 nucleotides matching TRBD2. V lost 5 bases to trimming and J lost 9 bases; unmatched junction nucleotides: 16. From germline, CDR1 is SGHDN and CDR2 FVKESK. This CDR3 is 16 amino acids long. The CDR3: CASSEFASGPRGEQFF. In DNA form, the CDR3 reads TGTGCCAGCAGCGAATTCGCTAGCGGCCCCCGGGGTGAGCAGTTCTTC.

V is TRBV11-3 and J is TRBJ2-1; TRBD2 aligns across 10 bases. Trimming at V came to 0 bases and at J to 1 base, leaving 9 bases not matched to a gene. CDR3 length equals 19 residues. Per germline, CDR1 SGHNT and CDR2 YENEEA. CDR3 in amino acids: CASSLEGTSGTPSYNEQFF. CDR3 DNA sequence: TGTGCCAGCAGCTTAGAAGGTACTAGCGGGACTCCTTCCTACAATGAGCAGTTCTTC.

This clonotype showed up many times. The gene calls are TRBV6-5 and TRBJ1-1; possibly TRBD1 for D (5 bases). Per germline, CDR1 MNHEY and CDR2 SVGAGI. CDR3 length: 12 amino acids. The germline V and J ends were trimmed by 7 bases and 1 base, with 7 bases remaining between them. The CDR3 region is CASTGTNTEAFF. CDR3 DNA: TGTGCCAGCACAGGGACGAACACTGAAGCTTTCTTT.

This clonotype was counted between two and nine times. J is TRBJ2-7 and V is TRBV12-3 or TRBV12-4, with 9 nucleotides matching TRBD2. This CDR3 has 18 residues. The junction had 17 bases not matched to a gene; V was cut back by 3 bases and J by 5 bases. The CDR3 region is CASSLRREGRSRIHEQYF. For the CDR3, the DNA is TGTGCCAGCAGTTTGAGGCGGGAGGGCCGTTCCCGTATCCACGAGCAGTACTTC.

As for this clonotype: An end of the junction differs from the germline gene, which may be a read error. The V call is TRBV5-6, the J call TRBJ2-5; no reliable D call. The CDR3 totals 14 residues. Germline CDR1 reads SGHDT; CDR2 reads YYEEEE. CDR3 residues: CASSLNSYQETQCF. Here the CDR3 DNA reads TGTGCCAGCAGCTTAAACAGCTACCAAGAGACCCAGTGCTTC.

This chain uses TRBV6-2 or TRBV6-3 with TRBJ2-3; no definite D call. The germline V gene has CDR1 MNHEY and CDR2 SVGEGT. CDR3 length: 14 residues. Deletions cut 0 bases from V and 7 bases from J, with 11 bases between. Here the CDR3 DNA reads TGTGCCAGCAGTTACTCGGAAGACACCAATACGCAGTATTTT. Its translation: CASSYSEDTNTQYF.

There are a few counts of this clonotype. The CDR3 DNA reads as TGCAGTGCTGCGGAGCGGGAGGGCACAGATACGCAGTATTTT. Translation: CSAAEREGTDTQYF. The chain employs TRBV20-1 and TRBJ2-3; 9 bases map to TRBD2. The V gene's germline CDR1 is DFQATT and CDR2 SNEGSKA (reference sequence). The CDR3 sequence is 14 residues long. V shed 5 bases and J 1 base; nucleotides not matched to a gene: 4.

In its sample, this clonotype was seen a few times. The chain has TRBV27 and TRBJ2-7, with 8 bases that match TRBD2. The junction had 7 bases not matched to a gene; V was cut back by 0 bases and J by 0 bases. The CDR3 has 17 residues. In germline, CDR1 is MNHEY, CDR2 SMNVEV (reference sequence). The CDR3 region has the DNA TGTGCCAGCAGTTTATCGGGGACTAGAAGGGGCTCCTACGAGCAGTACTTC. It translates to CASSLSGTRRGSYEQYF.

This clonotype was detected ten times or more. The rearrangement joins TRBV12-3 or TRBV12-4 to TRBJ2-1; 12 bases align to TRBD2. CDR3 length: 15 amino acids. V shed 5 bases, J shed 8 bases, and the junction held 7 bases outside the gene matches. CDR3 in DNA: TGTGCCAGCAGTCCCGAGACTAGCGGGAGTCATGAGCAGTTCTTC. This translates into CASSPETSGSHEQFF.

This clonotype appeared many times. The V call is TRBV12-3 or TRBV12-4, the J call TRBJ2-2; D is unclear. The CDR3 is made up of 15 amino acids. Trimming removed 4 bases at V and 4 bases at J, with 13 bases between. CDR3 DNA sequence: TGTGCCAGCAGTTCCGGAAGGTCCGCCACCGGGGAGCTGTTTTTT. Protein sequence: CASSSGRSATGELFF.

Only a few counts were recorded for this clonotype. The DNA of the CDR3 is TGTGCCAGCAGCGTTCAGAGCGGGAGGGCAGGGGAGACCCAGTACTTC. Translated: CASSVQSGRAGETQYF. The V and J genes are TRBV9 and TRBJ2-5, with 10 positions matching TRBD2. CDR3 length: 16 amino acids. Losses at the gene ends were 2 bases for V and 5 bases for J; bases not matched to a gene: 9. Germline V CDR1 and CDR2: SGDLS, YYNGEE.

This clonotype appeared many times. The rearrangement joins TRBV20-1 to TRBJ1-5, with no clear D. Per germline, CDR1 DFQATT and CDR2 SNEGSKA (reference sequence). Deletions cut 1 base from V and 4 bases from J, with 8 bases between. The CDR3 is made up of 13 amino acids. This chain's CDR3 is CSARVFANQPQHF. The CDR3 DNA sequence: TGCAGTGCTAGAGTCTTTGCGAATCAGCCCCAGCATTTT.

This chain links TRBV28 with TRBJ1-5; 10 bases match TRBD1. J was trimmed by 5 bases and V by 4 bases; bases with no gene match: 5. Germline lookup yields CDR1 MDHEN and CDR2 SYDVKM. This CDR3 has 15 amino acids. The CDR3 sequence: CASSSSGQGDQPQHF. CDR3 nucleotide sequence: TGTGCCAGCAGTTCATCCGGACAGGGGGATCAGCCCCAGCATTTT. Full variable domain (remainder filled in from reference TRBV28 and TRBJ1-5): DVKVTQSSRYLVKRTGEKVFLECVQDMDHENMFWYRQDPGLGLRLIYFSYDVKMKEKGDIPEGYSVSREKKERFSLILESASTNQTSMYLCASSSSGQGDQPQHFGDGTRLSIL.